This entry features one TCR beta chain sequence. The entry originates in a study of cytomegalovirus exposure and HLA in healthy donors. Primers included in the PCR were 60 Vbeta and 13 Jbeta primers. The table came from immunoSEQ multiplex PCR; TCRdb's copy has only in-frame clones and leaves some out. The sample consists of 150,000 to 200,000 clones, approximately 86% of them appearing once. Deletions cut 0 bases from V and 8 bases from J, with 19 bases between. This CDR3 comprises 16 residues. Per the germline V gene, CDR1 is WSHSY and CDR2 is SAAADI. The chain links TRBV10-2 to TRBJ1-2; D might be TRBD1 (5 bases). The TCR comes from a woman aged 18-35 years in good health and CMV-seronegative. Sequenced input: PBMCs. The CDR3, as DNA: TGCGCCAGCAGTGAGTCGAGATCAGGGCTTTTTGGCGGCTACACCTTC. Amino acids: CASSESRSGLFGGYTF.